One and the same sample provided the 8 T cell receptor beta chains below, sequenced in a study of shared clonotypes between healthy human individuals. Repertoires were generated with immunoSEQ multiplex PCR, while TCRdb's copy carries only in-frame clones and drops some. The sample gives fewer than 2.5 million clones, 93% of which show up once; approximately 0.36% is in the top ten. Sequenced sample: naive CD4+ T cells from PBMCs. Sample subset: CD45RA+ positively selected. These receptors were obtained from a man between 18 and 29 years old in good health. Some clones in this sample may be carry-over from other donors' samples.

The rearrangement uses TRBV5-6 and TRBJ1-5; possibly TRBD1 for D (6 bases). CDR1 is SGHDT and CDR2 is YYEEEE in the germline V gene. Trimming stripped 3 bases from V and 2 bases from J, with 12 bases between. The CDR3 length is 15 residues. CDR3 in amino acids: CASSSRGGGNQPQHF. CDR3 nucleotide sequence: TGTGCCAGCAGCTCAAGAGGGGGAGGCAATCAGCCCCAGCATTTT.

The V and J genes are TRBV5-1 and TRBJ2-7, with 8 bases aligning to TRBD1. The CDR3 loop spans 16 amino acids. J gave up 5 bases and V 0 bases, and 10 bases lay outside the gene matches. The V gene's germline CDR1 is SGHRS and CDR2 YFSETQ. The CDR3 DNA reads TGCGCCAGCAGCTTGGCCTTTGGACAGGGTAATGACGAGCAGTACTTC. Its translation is CASSLAFGQGNDEQYF.

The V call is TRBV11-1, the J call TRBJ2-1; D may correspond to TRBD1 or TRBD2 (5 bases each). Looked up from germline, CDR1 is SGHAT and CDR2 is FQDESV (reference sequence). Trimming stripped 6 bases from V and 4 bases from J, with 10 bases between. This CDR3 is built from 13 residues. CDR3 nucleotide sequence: TGTGCCAGCAGTAGGGACCAATACAATGAGCAGTTCTTC. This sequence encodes CASSRDQYNEQFF.

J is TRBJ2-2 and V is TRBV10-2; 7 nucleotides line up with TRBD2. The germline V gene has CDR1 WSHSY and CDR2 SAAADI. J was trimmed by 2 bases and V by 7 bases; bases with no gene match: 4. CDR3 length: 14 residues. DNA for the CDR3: TGCGCCAGCACCAGCGGGATAAACACCGGGGAGCTGTTTTTT. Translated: CASTSGINTGELFF.

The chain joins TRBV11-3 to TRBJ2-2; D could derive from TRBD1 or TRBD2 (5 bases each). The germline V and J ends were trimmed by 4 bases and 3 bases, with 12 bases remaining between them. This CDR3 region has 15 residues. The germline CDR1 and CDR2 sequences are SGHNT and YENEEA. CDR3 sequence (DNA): TGTGCCAGCAGCTCCCGGGACCCTGACACCGGGGAGCTGTTTTTT. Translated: CASSSRDPDTGELFF.

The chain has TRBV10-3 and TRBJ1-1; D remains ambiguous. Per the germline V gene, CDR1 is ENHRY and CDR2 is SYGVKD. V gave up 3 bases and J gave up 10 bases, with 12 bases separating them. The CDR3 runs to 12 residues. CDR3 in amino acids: CAISENSLGAFF. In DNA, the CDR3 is TGTGCCATCAGTGAAAACAGCCTAGGAGCTTTCTTT.

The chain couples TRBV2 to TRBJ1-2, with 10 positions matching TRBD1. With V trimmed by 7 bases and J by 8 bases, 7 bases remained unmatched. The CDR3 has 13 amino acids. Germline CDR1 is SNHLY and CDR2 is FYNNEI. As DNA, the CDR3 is TGTGCCAGCAATCGACAGGGGGCGTGGGGCTACACCTTC. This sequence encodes CASNRQGAWGYTF.

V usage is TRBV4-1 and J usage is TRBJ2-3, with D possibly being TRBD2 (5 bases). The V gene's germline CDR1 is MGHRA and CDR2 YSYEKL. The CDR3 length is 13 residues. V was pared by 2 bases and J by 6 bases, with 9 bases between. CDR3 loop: CASSQTSLDTQYF. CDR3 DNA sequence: TGCGCCAGCAGCCAAACTAGTCTGGATACGCAGTATTTT.